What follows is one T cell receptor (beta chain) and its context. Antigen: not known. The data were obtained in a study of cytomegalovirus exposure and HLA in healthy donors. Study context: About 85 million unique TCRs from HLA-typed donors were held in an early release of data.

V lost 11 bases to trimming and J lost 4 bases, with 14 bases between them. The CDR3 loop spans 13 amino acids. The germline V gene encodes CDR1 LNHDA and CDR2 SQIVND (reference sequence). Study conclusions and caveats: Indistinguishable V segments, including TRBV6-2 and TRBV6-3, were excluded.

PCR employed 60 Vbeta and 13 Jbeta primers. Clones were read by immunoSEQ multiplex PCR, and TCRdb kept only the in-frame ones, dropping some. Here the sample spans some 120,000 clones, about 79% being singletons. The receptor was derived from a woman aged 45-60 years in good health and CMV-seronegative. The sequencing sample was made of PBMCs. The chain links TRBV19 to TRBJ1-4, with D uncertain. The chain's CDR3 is CACYSDRNEKLFF. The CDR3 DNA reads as TGTGCCTGTTACAGTGACCGTAATGAAAAACTGTTTTTT.